This TCR beta chain came from a study of T cell repertoires in cytomegalovirus infection. Study-wide findings and caveats: Adding up the frequency of public TCR beta families identified people who carried CMV plus the relevant HLA.

On this clonotype itself: Its specificity is not known.

This CDR3 is built from 12 residues. Germline assignment: CDR1 LNHDA and CDR2 SQIVND (reference sequence). V lost 10 bases and J lost 10; bases outside the gene matches: 9. TCRdb analysed the reads with MiXCR anew, one entry per CDR3 protein. The table includes about 830,000 distinct CDR3 sequences, about 31% detected once. The genes are TRBV19 and TRBJ2-1, with TRBD1 identical over 8 bases. The source material was cultured CD8+ T cells from PBMCs, sampled from culture after CMV antigen stimulation. The clonotype comes from a human donor in good health (CMV status not recorded). Some clones in this sample may be carry-over from other donors' samples. The DNA of the CDR3 is TGTGCCACCCGGACAGGGCACGGGGAGCAGTTCTTC. Translating it yields CATRTGHGEQFF.